The 28 T cell receptor beta chains reported below all come from one sample, sequenced in a study of control samples from healthy donors and cancer patients. Profiled with immunoSEQ multiplex PCR; TCRdb holds only in-frame clones, not every one. The sample has 60,000 to 75,000 clones, around nine tenths seen once. Sequencing input: PBMCs. These receptors all stem from a man in his fifties or sixties with colorectal cancer.

This chain joins TRBV4-2 and TRBJ2-5, with TRBD2 identical over 11 bases. CDR3 length: 15 amino acids. CDR1 is LGHNA and CDR2 is YNFKEQ in the germline V gene. The trim removed 4 bases at V and 3 bases at J, leaving 4 bases unmatched. In DNA form, the CDR3 reads TGTGCCAGCAGCCGGGAACTAGCGGGGGAAGAGACCCAGTACTTC. It is translated as CASSRELAGEETQYF.

The V gene is TRBV4-3, the J gene TRBJ2-7, with 7 bases aligning to TRBD1. Germline CDR1 is LGHNA and CDR2 is YSLEER. V lost 1 base to trimming and J lost 2 bases; unmatched junction nucleotides: 5. This CDR3 has 15 residues. This CDR3 reads CASSQVVGGAYEQYF. DNA for the CDR3: TGCGCCAGCAGCCAAGTTGTAGGGGGCGCCTACGAGCAGTACTTC.

The chain is built from TRBV27 and TRBJ2-3; 9 bases are a match to TRBD2. The CDR3 runs to 16 residues. Looked up from germline, CDR1 is MNHEY and CDR2 is SMNVEV (reference sequence). Trimming at V came to 6 bases and at J to 6 bases, leaving 13 bases not matched to a gene. In DNA, the CDR3 is TGTGCCAGCAGGGTACTAAGCGGGGGGACCACGGATACGCAGTATTTT. This codes for CASRVLSGGTTDTQYF.

This clone was observed a few times. An end of the junction differs from the germline gene, which may be a read error. This chain connects TRBV5-6 to TRBJ2-1; 11 nucleotides align to TRBD1. Germline V CDR1 and CDR2: SGHDT, YYEEEE. The CDR3 has 15 amino acids. CDR3 bases: TGTGCCAGCAGGGCCGGGACAGGGGGTTACAGTGAGCAGTTCTTC. Protein product: CASRAGTGGYSEQFF. The variable domain in full, with the rest retrieved from reference TRBV5-6 and TRBJ2-1, is DAGVTQSPTHLIKTRGQQVTLRCSPKSGHDTVSWYQQALGQGPQFIFQYYEEEERQRGNFPDRFSGHQFPNYSSELNVNALLLGDSALYLCASRAGTGGYSEQFFGPGTRLTVL.

This chain links TRBV5-1 with TRBJ2-7; TRBD2 matches 10 bases. From germline, CDR1 is SGHRS and CDR2 YFSETQ. This CDR3 has 15 residues. V lost 2 bases to trimming and J lost 3 bases; unmatched junction nucleotides: 5. The CDR3 protein is CASSFLAGENYEQYF. CDR3 DNA: TGCGCCAGCAGCTTCCTAGCGGGGGAGAACTACGAGCAGTACTTC.

The chain combines TRBV6-1 with TRBJ2-7, with D perhaps TRBD2 (5 bases). Trimming pared 0 bases from V and 7 bases from J, leaving 10 bases between. Germline V gene lookup returns CDR1 MNHNS and CDR2 SASEGT. The CDR3 has 13 residues. CDR3 bases: TGTGCCAGCAGTGAAGCGCGGTCGGGGGAGCAGTACTTC. Amino acids: CASSEARSGEQYF.

This rearrangement joins TRBV5-6 to TRBJ2-1; 7 bases align to TRBD2. There are 16 residues in the CDR3. Germline CDR1 SGHDT, CDR2 YYEEEE. J gave up 2 bases and V 2 bases, and 7 bases lay outside the gene matches. Here the CDR3 reads CASSFDAGTTYNEQFF. CDR3 nucleotides: TGTGCCAGCAGCTTTGATGCCGGGACTACCTACAATGAGCAGTTCTTC.

The V gene is TRBV10-1, the J gene TRBJ2-5; no clear D gene. The CDR3 totals 13 residues. Germline-derived CDR1 and CDR2 are WNHNN and SYGVQD (reference sequence). Trimming took off 5 bases at V and 5 bases at J, with 12 bases between the two ends. CDR3 DNA: TGCGCCAGCAGTCCAGGCTCCCTCGAGACCCAGTACTTC. Its protein product is CASSPGSLETQYF.

The chain couples TRBV5-1 to TRBJ1-2; D may be TRBD1 (6 bases). CDR3 length: 13 residues. Germline CDR1 SGHRS, CDR2 YFSETQ. V was clipped by 3 bases and J by 2 bases, with 8 bases between them. CDR3 nucleotide sequence: TGCGCCAGCAGCTCAGGGGTAAACTATGGCTACACCTTC. Translation: CASSSGVNYGYTF.

The chain recombines TRBV15 with TRBJ1-5, with a tentative D call TRBD1 (6 bases). V was shortened by 5 bases and J by 7 bases, with 18 bases between the two germline ends. CDR3 length equals 15 residues. CDR1 LNHNV and CDR2 YYDKDF come from the germline V gene (reference sequence). The CDR3 loop reads CATSGGVQGTQPQHF. The DNA of the CDR3 is TGTGCCACCAGCGGGGGGGTACAGGGAACGCAGCCCCAGCATTTT.

The V and J genes are TRBV7-2 and TRBJ2-5; D may be TRBD1 or TRBD2 (5 bases each). Trimming removed 0 bases at V and 5 bases at J, with 10 bases between. The CDR3 is 14 residues long. In germline, CDR1 is SGHTA, CDR2 FQGNSA. CDR3 loop: CASSLAGVGETQYF. CDR3 nucleotides: TGTGCCAGCAGCTTAGCGGGGGTGGGCGAGACCCAGTACTTC.

This chain links TRBV5-1 with TRBJ2-5, with 10 bases identical to TRBD2. The junction had 9 bases not matched to a gene; V was cut back by 2 bases and J by 5 bases. CDR1 SGHRS and CDR2 YFSETQ come from the germline V gene. There are 16 residues in the CDR3. The CDR3 DNA reads as TGCGCCAGCAGCTTCCAAGCGGGGGGGCCTGGGGAGACCCAGTACTTC. Translation gives CASSFQAGGPGETQYF.

This clone was observed once. Mismatch with germline at one junction end may stem from a read error. This sample includes further DNA sequences coding for the same CDR3. V and J are TRBV6-2 or TRBV6-3 and TRBJ2-7, with D perhaps assigned TRBD1 or TRBD2 (5 bases each). Germline assignment: CDR1 MNHEY and CDR2 SVGEGT. The CDR3 runs to 15 residues. In DNA form, the CDR3 reads TGTGCCAGCAGTTCCAACCAACCCGGGGCCTATGAGCAGTACTTC. Translation gives CASSSNQPGAYEQYF.

This clone appeared once. The chain recombines TRBV11-2 with TRBJ2-7; a possible D gene is TRBD1 (6 bases). This CDR3 region has 15 residues. Trimming removed 3 bases at V and 2 bases at J, with 14 bases between. Germline CDR1 reads SGHAT; CDR2 reads FQNNGV. CDR3: CASSLAGTTTYEQYF. The CDR3 coding sequence is TGTGCCAGCAGCTTGGCCGGGACAACCACCTACGAGCAGTACTTC.

V usage is TRBV5-4 and J usage is TRBJ2-7; 7 bases are a match to TRBD1. From germline, CDR1 is SGHNT and CDR2 YYREEE (reference sequence). Trimming took 4 bases from V and 0 from J; bases not matched to a gene: 4. The CDR3 extends over 14 amino acids. This CDR3 is CASSKGQSSYEQYF. CDR3 nucleotide sequence: TGTGCCAGCAGCAAGGGACAGAGCTCCTACGAGCAGTACTTC.

V and J are TRBV9 and TRBJ2-7; the D call may be TRBD1 or TRBD2 (6 bases each). The length of the CDR3 is 14 residues. V was clipped by 0 bases and J by 7 bases, with 14 bases between them. In germline, CDR1 is SGDLS, CDR2 YYNGEE. The CDR3 coding sequence is TGTGCCAGCAGCGTAGAAGGTCGAGGGGGGGAGCAGTACTTC. This encodes CASSVEGRGGEQYF.

DNA of the CDR3: TGTGCCAGCAGCACGTTCCAGAGAACAGGCTACACCTTC. This sequence encodes CASSTFQRTGYTF. The chain is built from TRBV11-2 and TRBJ1-2; D gene uncertain. The CDR3 extends over 13 amino acids. Germline V gene lookup returns CDR1 SGHAT and CDR2 FQNNGV. V lost 5 bases, J lost 8 bases, and 15 bases lay in between.

This clone appeared a single time. V gene TRBV6-5 combines with J gene TRBJ2-5; D tentatively reads TRBD1 or TRBD2 (5 bases each). CDR1 is MNHEY, CDR2 SVGAGI, per germline. V lost 7 bases, J lost 9 bases, and 15 bases lay in between. This CDR3 has 12 amino acids. CDR3 amino acids: CASTEPGAPQYF. In DNA, the CDR3 is TGTGCCAGCACAGAGCCCGGGGCTCCCCAGTACTTC.

The chain joins TRBV12-3 or TRBV12-4 to TRBJ2-7; D gene ambiguous. V lost 2 bases and J lost 3, with 5 bases in between. This CDR3 comprises 12 residues. The CDR3 DNA sequence: TGTGCCAGCAGTTTAAGTGGCTACGAGCAGTACTTC. Its translation is CASSLSGYEQYF.

Only one count was recorded for this clone. The rearrangement joins TRBV19 to TRBJ2-5, with 13 bases fitting TRBD2. Germline V gene data show CDR1 as LNHDA and CDR2 as SQIVND (reference sequence). The CDR3 extends over 16 amino acids. V trimming: 5 bases; J trimming: 5 bases; junction bases outside the gene matches: 8. The CDR3 protein is CASSATSGGADETQYF. CDR3 DNA sequence: TGTGCCAGTAGTGCTACTAGCGGGGGGGCCGATGAGACCCAGTACTTC. Full variable domain (missing parts from reference TRBV19 and TRBJ2-5): DGGITQSPKYLFRKEGQNVTLSCEQNLNHDAMYWYRQDPGQGLRLIYYSQIVNDFQKGDIAEGYSVSREKKESFPLTVTSAQKNPTAFYLCASSATSGGADETQYFGPGTRLLVL.

This clone has just one count. The V gene is TRBV6-5, the J gene TRBJ1-5; no definite D call. Trimming pared 6 bases from V and 4 bases from J, leaving 10 bases between. The CDR3 runs to 13 residues. CDR1 is MNHEY, CDR2 SVGAGI, per germline. The CDR3 protein is CASRVGVNQPQHF. The CDR3 region has the DNA TGTGCCAGCAGGGTTGGGGTAAATCAGCCCCAGCATTTT.

V gene TRBV7-6 combines with J gene TRBJ1-4; 10 bases agree with TRBD1. With V trimmed by 5 bases and J by 3 bases, 6 bases remained unmatched. Germline V gives CDR1 SGHVS, CDR2 FNYEAQ. The CDR3 spans 16 residues. CDR3 sequence reads: CASSLETGGSNEKLFF. CDR3 sequence (DNA): TGTGCCAGCAGCCTGGAGACAGGGGGCTCTAATGAAAAACTGTTTTTT.

V and J are TRBV9 and TRBJ2-5; the D gene is possibly TRBD1 (6 bases). The germline V gene encodes CDR1 SGDLS and CDR2 YYNGEE. This CDR3 is 16 amino acids long. The V gene lost 4 bases and the J gene lost 0 bases, with 16 bases spanning the gap. The CDR3 nucleotides are TGTGCCAGCAGCACTCCAGACGGACAGTACCAAGAGACCCAGTACTTC. Its protein is CASSTPDGQYQETQYF.

This chain's CDR3 is CASSRASGTGIFEQYF. Written as DNA, the CDR3 is TGCGCCAGCAGCAGGGCCTCCGGGACAGGGATTTTCGAGCAGTACTTC. The chain carries TRBV5-1 and TRBJ2-7, with 9 bases matching TRBD1. The CDR3 is made up of 16 amino acids. J lost 6 bases, V lost 4 bases, and 14 bases had no gene match. Germline loops: CDR1 SGHRS, CDR2 YFSETQ.

V usage is TRBV2 and J usage is TRBJ1-3; 8 nucleotides agree with TRBD1. Trimming at V came to 3 bases and at J to 2 bases, leaving 0 bases not matched to a gene. This CDR3 is built from 14 residues. Germline-derived CDR1 and CDR2 are SNHLY and FYNNEI. The CDR3 DNA reads as TGTGCCAGCAGTGAGGACAGGGCTGGAAACACCATATATTTT. Its translation: CASSEDRAGNTIYF.

The V call is TRBV4-1, the J call TRBJ1-3; D possibly corresponds to TRBD1 (6 bases). The CDR3 covers 15 residues. V was cut by 4 bases and J by 2 bases, with 12 bases left in between. The germline gives CDR1 MGHRA, CDR2 YSYEKL. The CDR3 region is CASSPGHRTGNTIYF. CDR3 sequence (DNA): TGCGCCAGCAGCCCGGGACACAGGACTGGAAACACCATATATTTT.

The rearrangement joins TRBV5-5 to TRBJ2-7, with 9 nucleotides matching TRBD2. V lost 1 base and J lost 6; bases outside the gene matches: 14. The CDR3 is made up of 17 amino acids. Germline V gene lookup returns CDR1 SGHKS and CDR2 YYEKEE (reference sequence). The CDR3 loop is CASSLRAGGTAPSEQYF. The CDR3 DNA reads as TGTGCCAGCAGCTTGAGGGCGGGGGGGACGGCACCTTCCGAGCAGTACTTC.

This chain uses TRBV6-6 with TRBJ1-6; 7 bases are shared with TRBD1. V lost 5 bases to trimming and J lost 0 bases; unmatched junction nucleotides: 10. There are 18 residues in the CDR3. CDR1 is MNHNY and CDR2 is SVGAGI in the germline V gene (reference sequence). CDR3 residues: CASSPGTVFSSYNSPLHF. As DNA, the CDR3 is TGTGCCAGCAGTCCCGGGACAGTCTTTAGCTCCTATAATTCACCCCTCCACTTT.